One T cell receptor beta chain is described in this entry. The entry originates in a study of CD8 T cells in Susac syndrome. CDR1 LGHDT and CDR2 YNNKEL come from the germline V gene (reference sequence). Deletions cut 5 bases from V and 6 bases from J, with 8 bases between. The CDR3 runs to 12 residues. TCR beta sequences were obtained from blood CD8+ and CD4+ T cells. A quantity of about 0.5 to 1 ug RNA underwent reverse transcription using random hexamers. TCR beta CDR3 was amplified by immunoSEQ multiplex PCR. This amplification extended across 54 Vbeta and 13 Jbeta segments. TCRdb passed the immunoSEQ multiplex PCR reads through MiXCR, listing each CDR3 protein once. Counted here are approximately 180,000 distinct CDR3 sequences, 75% to 95% occurring once; the ten biggest clones make up about 0.1%.

Sequencing was done on a sample of CD4+ T cells from PBMCs. The rearrangement uses TRBV3-1 and TRBJ2-1; D possibly corresponds to TRBD2 (6 bases). The TCR sequence derives from a human donor with Susac syndrome. The CDR3 DNA is TGTGCCAGCAGCGGAGCGGGCAATGAGCAGTTCTTC. Amino acid sequence: CASSGAGNEQFF.